The source of this T cell receptor beta chain is a study of shared clonotypes between healthy human individuals. Study at large: Three CD4 naive, three CD4 memory, two CD8 naive and one CD8 memory plate were used per donor.

The run depth of the assay was deep. Data came from immunoSEQ multiplex PCR; TCRdb stores just in-frame clones and leaves some out. The repertoire holds 600,000 to 750,000 clones, with roughly 72% as singletons. The V end was cut by 3 bases, the J end by 4 bases, with 12 bases between. The CDR3 contains 14 residues. Germline V CDR1 and CDR2: LNHDA, SQIVND (reference sequence). There were no recent acute infections or vaccinations among the donors, who were healthy HIV-negative adults. Donors were Caucasian adults residing in Nashville, Tennessee, USA. This clone was seen a few times. Sequenced material: memory CD4+ T cells sorted from blood. Subset here: CD45RA-negative fraction. The sequence was obtained from a woman aged 25-40 years in good health. The chain recombines TRBV19 with TRBJ1-1, with a tentative D call TRBD1 (6 bases). CDR3 sequence: CASSIGQQVTEAFF. The CDR3 nucleotides read TGTGCCAGTAGTATCGGACAGCAAGTCACTGAAGCTTTCTTT.